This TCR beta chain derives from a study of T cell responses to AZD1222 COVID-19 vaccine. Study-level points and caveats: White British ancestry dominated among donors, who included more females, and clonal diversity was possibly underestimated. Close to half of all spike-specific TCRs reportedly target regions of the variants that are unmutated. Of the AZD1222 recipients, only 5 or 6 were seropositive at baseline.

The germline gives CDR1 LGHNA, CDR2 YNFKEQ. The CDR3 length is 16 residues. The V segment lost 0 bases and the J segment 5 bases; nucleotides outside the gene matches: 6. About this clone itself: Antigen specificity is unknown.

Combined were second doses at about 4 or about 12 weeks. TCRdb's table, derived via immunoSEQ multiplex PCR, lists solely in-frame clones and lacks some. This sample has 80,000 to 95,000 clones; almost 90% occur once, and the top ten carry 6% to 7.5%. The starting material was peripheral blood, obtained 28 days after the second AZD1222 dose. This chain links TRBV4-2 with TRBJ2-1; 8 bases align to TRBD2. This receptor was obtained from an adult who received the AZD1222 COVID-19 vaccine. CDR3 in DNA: TGTGCCAGCAGCCAAGATCCCGCGGGAGGCCACAATGAGCAGTTCTTC. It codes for CASSQDPAGGHNEQFF.